Listed below are T cell receptor beta chains from one sample, sequenced in a study of blood T cell repertoires in COVID-19. Profiled with immunoSEQ multiplex PCR; TCRdb holds only in-frame clones, not every one. Of about 340,000 clones in the sample, 75% to 90% were seen once. Sequencing was done on a sample of peripheral blood. All receptors derive from a woman aged 55-70 years with COVID-19, enrolled during active disease. Each CDR3 is given with its conserved first and last residue. D genes are given only for firm matches. The size entry is marked missing in some rows and otherwise reads once, few, many or a size class.

>-|TRBV30|TRBJ1-5|-
TGTGCCTGGAGGCACATCGGAGAGCCCCAGCATTTT
CAWRHIGEPQHF
>TRBD1|TRBV3-1/TRBV3-2|TRBJ1-6|-
TGTGCCAGCAGCCAAGCGCCACAGGGGGGGAATTCACCCCTCCACTTT
CASSQAPQGGNSPLHF
>-|TRBV4-1|TRBJ2-1|-
TGCGCCAGCAGGGTGACTTCTACCTACAATGAGCAGTTCTTC
CASRVTSTYNEQFF
>-|TRBV5-1|TRBJ2-7|-
TGCGCCAGCAGCTTGGAGTTGGAGGCAGGAGATTACGAGCAGTACTTC
CASSLELEAGDYEQYF
>-|TRBV11-3|TRBJ1-1|once
TGTGCCAGCAGCTTGGGTCTATCGGGCACTGAAGCTTTCTTT
CASSLGLSGTEAFF
>-|TRBV7-2|TRBJ1-1|-
TGTGCCAGCAGCATCGGTCTCACTGAAGCTTTCTTT
CASSIGLTEAFF
>TRBD1|TRBV30|TRBJ1-2|-
TGTGCCTGGAGTGGGACAGGGGTTTGGGGCTACACCTTC
CAWSGTGVWGYTF
>-|TRBV7-9|TRBJ1-4|-
TGTGCCAGCAGTCCACTCCGTCCCGAAGAAAAACTGTTTTTT
CASSPLRPEEKLFF
>-|TRBV10-3|TRBJ2-7|-
TGTGCCATCAGTGCTTGGCGGGGTGGGCTCTCCTACGAGCAGTACTTC
CAISAWRGGLSYEQYF
>TRBD1|TRBV7-3|TRBJ1-2|-
TGTGCCAGCAGCCCACCCGGGACAGGGGTCTATGGCTACACCTTC
CASSPPGTGVYGYTF
>-|TRBV12-3/TRBV12-4|TRBJ1-1|-
TGTGCCAGCAGTCCGGGGGGCGGCACTGAAGCTTTCTTT
CASSPGGGTEAFF
>TRBD1|TRBV18|TRBJ1-2|-
TGTGCCAGCTCACCGGGGGATCGACAGGGTCTGGACTATGGCTACACCTTC
CASSPGDRQGLDYGYTF
>-|TRBV7-9|TRBJ2-2|-
TGTGCCAGCAGCTTAGGGCAGGGCCCCAACACCGGGGAGCTGTTTTTT
CASSLGQGPNTGELFF
>TRBD2|TRBV10-3|TRBJ2-5|-
TGTGCCATCAGTGATCCAGGGACTAGCGGGGTCCAAGAGACCCAGTACTTC
CAISDPGTSGVQETQYF
>-|TRBV29-1|TRBJ1-2|-
TGCAGCGTGAGGTTGGCGCTCTATGGCTACACCTTC
CSVRLALYGYTF
>TRBD1|TRBV6-5|TRBJ1-5|-
TGTGCCAGCAGGGGGACAGGGATCAGTCAGCCCCAGCATTTT
CASRGTGISQPQHF
>TRBD2|TRBV5-1|TRBJ2-7|-
TGCGCCAGCAGCTTGACCGGGACTAGCGGGGGGGACGAGCAGTACTTC
CASSLTGTSGGDEQYF
>-|TRBV11-2|TRBJ2-3|-
TGTGCCAGCAGCTCCCCCAGGCGGAGACAGGCCATCACAGATACGCAGTATTTT
CASSSPRRRQAITDTQYF
>TRBD1|TRBV6-5|TRBJ2-1|once
TGTGCCAGCAGAACGGGACAGGGTTTCGGCAATGAGCAGTTCTTC
CASRTGQGFGNEQFF
>-|TRBV5-1|TRBJ1-2|once
TGCGCCAGCAGCTTTGAACCGGGGAGGTATGGCTACACCTTC
CASSFEPGRYGYTF
>-|TRBV7-7|TRBJ2-7|-
TGTGCCAGCAGCTTAGTGCACAGTAACTCCTACGAGCAGTACTTC
CASSLVHSNSYEQYF
>TRBD1|TRBV27|TRBJ2-6|-
TGTGCCAGCAGTTGGACAGGGGGCTCTGGGGCCAACGTCCTGACTTTC
CASSWTGGSGANVLTF
>-|TRBV7-9|TRBJ2-2|-
TGTGCCAGCAGCTTTCCCAATGGGCGAACCGGGGAGCTGTTTTTT
CASSFPNGRTGELFF
>-|TRBV12-2|TRBJ2-3|-
TGTGCAAGTCGCTTAGGCCCCTGGGCGGGGGAACCTAGCACAGATACGCAGTATTTT
CASRLGPWAGEPSTDTQYF
>-|TRBV19|TRBJ2-5|-
TGTGCCAGTAGTCATGGACAGTTGCAGGGGGAGACCCAGTACTTC
CASSHGQLQGETQYF
>-|TRBV6-6|TRBJ1-2|few
TGTGCCAGCAGTTACTCCTTAGGAGGCCTCTATGGCTACACCTTC
CASSYSLGGLYGYTF
>-|TRBV27|TRBJ2-2|-
TGTGCCAGCAGTCCCGTCACCGGGGAGCTGTTTTTT
CASSPVTGELFF
>-|TRBV7-6|TRBJ1-2|-
TGTGCCAGCAGCTTAGAAGCTCCACAGGGTGGTGGCTACACCTTC
CASSLEAPQGGGYTF
>TRBD1|TRBV7-9|TRBJ2-5|-
TGTGCCAGCAGCGCCCTGGGACAGAAACAAGAGACCCAGTACTTC
CASSALGQKQETQYF
>TRBD1|TRBV29-1|TRBJ2-7|-
TGCAGCGCCGAGGGACAGGCCTACGAGCAGTACTTC
CSAEGQAYEQYF
>-|TRBV14|TRBJ2-3|-
TGTGCCAGCAGCCAAACCATACTCACAGATACGCAGTATTTT
CASSQTILTDTQYF
>-|TRBV3-1/TRBV3-2|TRBJ2-7|-
TGTGCCAGCAGCCAAGAATTAAACTTTGGCCTGACTGTCTACGAGCAGTACTTC
CASSQELNFGLTVYEQYF
>-|TRBV11-2|TRBJ2-1|-
TGTGCCAGCAGCTTAGATGTCGCGGGTAAGCGGGCCAATGAGCAGTTCTTC
CASSLDVAGKRANEQFF